This TCR beta chain was identified in a study of blood T cells in healthy people across ages. Then a second PCR, running about 6 to 11 cycles, was carried out with a sample-barcoded 5' primer and a J-beta primer mix. Every cDNA molecule bore a tag from a template-switch adaptor containing 12 random nucleotides. One entry per CDR3 protein, called by TCRdb with MiXCR from the 5' RACE reads. The sample lists around 1,600,000 distinct CDR3 sequences; under 55% were seen once. This CDR3 spans 14 amino acids. V was clipped by 5 bases and J by 3 bases, with 11 bases between them. CDR1 MDHEN and CDR2 SYDVKM come from the germline V gene. Study results and caveats: Whereas aged donors had fewer naive CD4+ cells, long-lived donors had more of them and higher diversity.

For this clonotype: Its target is not known.

The receptor was derived from a woman aged 18-30 years in good health. Sequenced material: blood. The gene calls are TRBV28 and TRBJ2-1, with no clear D. The CDR3 coding sequence is TGTGCCAGCAGTCGGTACGACCGCTACAATGAGCAGTTCTTC. It encodes CASSRYDRYNEQFF. Full variable domain (missing parts from reference TRBV28 and TRBJ2-1): DVKVTQSSRYLVKRTGEKVFLECVQDMDHENMFWYRQDPGLGLRLIYFSYDVKMKEKGDIPEGYSVSREKKERFSLILESASTNQTSMYLCASSRYDRYNEQFFGPGTRLTVL.